This is a list of T cell receptor beta chains from one sample in a study of cytomegalovirus exposure and HLA in healthy donors. TCRdb's copy holds only in-frame clones and misses some; the assay was immunoSEQ multiplex PCR. The data show about 140,000 clones, about four fifths seen once. Sequencing input: PBMCs. These receptors were collected from a man aged 18 to 30 in good health and CMV-seropositive. CDR3s include the opening cysteine and the closing phenylalanine or tryptophan. The D gene is left open where the match is weak. Some rows have no size entry. The others give once, few or many, or a class for an expanded clone.

j_gene: TRBJ2-1
v_gene: TRBV9
d_gene: .
abundance: .
CDR3nt: TGTGCCAGCAGCGAGGGACTCCTGGTGGTCGATGAGCAGTTCTTC
CDR3aa: CASSEGLLVVDEQFF

j_gene: TRBJ1-6
v_gene: TRBV2
d_gene: TRBD1
abundance: .
CDR3nt: TGTGCCAGCAGTCAGTTCGACAGGGGCAAGGATTCACCCCTCCACTTT
CDR3aa: CASSQFDRGKDSPLHF

j_gene: TRBJ2-7
v_gene: TRBV7-9
d_gene: TRBD2
abundance: .
CDR3nt: TGTTCCAGCAGCTTTGGAGGGGCTAGCGGCTCCTACGAGCAGTACTTC
CDR3aa: CSSSFGGASGSYEQYF

j_gene: TRBJ2-7
v_gene: TRBV19
d_gene: .
abundance: .
CDR3nt: TGTGCCAGTAGTACCTCGGGTAGCGGCTACGAGCAGTACTTC
CDR3aa: CASSTSGSGYEQYF

j_gene: TRBJ2-1
v_gene: TRBV5-4
d_gene: TRBD2
abundance: .
CDR3nt: TGTGCCAGCAGCTTGGTTAGACTAGCGGCCGGGGATGAGCAGTTCTTC
CDR3aa: CASSLVRLAAGDEQFF

j_gene: TRBJ2-2
v_gene: TRBV30
d_gene: TRBD1
abundance: .
CDR3nt: TGTGCCAGAAGACAGGGCGTCACCGGGGAGCTGTTTTTT
CDR3aa: CARRQGVTGELFF

j_gene: TRBJ2-5
v_gene: TRBV5-1
d_gene: .
abundance: few
CDR3nt: TGCGCCAGCAGCTCATGGGCCCAAAGTATCCAAGAGACCCAGTACTTC
CDR3aa: CASSSWAQSIQETQYF

j_gene: TRBJ2-1
v_gene: TRBV27
d_gene: .
abundance: .
CDR3nt: TGTGCCAGCAGTAAGGGGCATGAGCAGTTCTTC
CDR3aa: CASSKGHEQFF

j_gene: TRBJ2-7
v_gene: TRBV4-1
d_gene: TRBD2
abundance: .
CDR3nt: TGCGCCAGCAGCCAACTCCTTTCGCGGGGGTCGTCCTACGAGCAGTACTTC
CDR3aa: CASSQLLSRGSSYEQYF

j_gene: TRBJ2-2
v_gene: TRBV5-1
d_gene: TRBD1
abundance: .
CDR3nt: TGCGCCAGCAGTTCCGGACAGGGGAACAGCGGGGAGCTGTTTTTT
CDR3aa: CASSSGQGNSGELFF

j_gene: TRBJ2-7
v_gene: TRBV5-1
d_gene: .
abundance: .
CDR3nt: TGCGCCAGCAGCTTCGGACCTAGCGACCGCAGCTCCTACGAGCAGTACTTC
CDR3aa: CASSFGPSDRSSYEQYF

j_gene: TRBJ1-5
v_gene: TRBV7-9
d_gene: .
abundance: .
CDR3nt: TGTGCCAGCAGCTTTAACAGGAAGGACAATCAGCCCCAGCATTTT
CDR3aa: CASSFNRKDNQPQHF

j_gene: TRBJ2-1
v_gene: TRBV20-1
d_gene: .
abundance: .
CDR3nt: TGCAGTGCTAGCGGGAGCAGTGAGTTCTTC
CDR3aa: CSASGSSEFF

j_gene: TRBJ1-1
v_gene: TRBV20-1
d_gene: TRBD1
abundance: .
CDR3nt: TGCAGTGCTGATATGACAGGGAAAGCTTTCTTT
CDR3aa: CSADMTGKAFF

j_gene: TRBJ1-1
v_gene: TRBV30
d_gene: .
abundance: .
CDR3nt: TGTACCTGGAAATACGGTTTTGGACGGGGGGTGAACACTGAAGCTTTCTTT
CDR3aa: CTWKYGFGRGVNTEAFF

j_gene: TRBJ2-2
v_gene: TRBV5-1
d_gene: .
abundance: .
CDR3nt: TGCGCCAGCAGCGCCCCCGGAGGGACCGGGGAGCTGTTTTTT
CDR3aa: CASSAPGGTGELFF

j_gene: TRBJ1-2
v_gene: TRBV11-2
d_gene: TRBD1
abundance: .
CDR3nt: TGTGCCAGCAGCTTAGGAGGGACAGGGTTCTATGGCTACACCTTC
CDR3aa: CASSLGGTGFYGYTF

j_gene: TRBJ2-7
v_gene: TRBV4-1
d_gene: TRBD2
abundance: .
CDR3nt: TGCGCCAGCAGCCATACTAGCGGGAGCCGCCCCGACGAGCAGTACTTC
CDR3aa: CASSHTSGSRPDEQYF

j_gene: TRBJ2-7
v_gene: TRBV7-9
d_gene: TRBD2
abundance: .
CDR3nt: TGTGCCAGCAGCTCACCTACCCATTTAGCGGGAGCGCAGTACTTC
CDR3aa: CASSSPTHLAGAQYF

j_gene: TRBJ2-3
v_gene: TRBV5-5
d_gene: TRBD2
abundance: .
CDR3nt: TGTGCCAGCAGCTCCGTGAAGCGGGGGACAGATACGCAGTATTTT
CDR3aa: CASSSVKRGTDTQYF

j_gene: TRBJ1-3
v_gene: TRBV28
d_gene: .
abundance: .
CDR3nt: TGTGCCAGCAGTTTGAGGGACTTTGGAAACACCATATATTTT
CDR3aa: CASSLRDFGNTIYF

j_gene: TRBJ1-4
v_gene: TRBV6-5
d_gene: TRBD1
abundance: .
CDR3nt: TGTGCCAGTAAATCGACAGGGGGTGGTGAAAAACTGTTTTTT
CDR3aa: CASKSTGGGEKLFF

j_gene: TRBJ2-5
v_gene: TRBV5-1
d_gene: TRBD2
abundance: .
CDR3nt: TGCGCCAGCAGCTTGGGGCCGGCTAGCGGATATCAAGAGACCCAGTACTTC
CDR3aa: CASSLGPASGYQETQYF

j_gene: TRBJ1-2
v_gene: TRBV10-2
d_gene: TRBD1
abundance: .
CDR3nt: TGCGCCAGCACTCTAGGGACAGGGGCTTATGGCTACACCTTC
CDR3aa: CASTLGTGAYGYTF

j_gene: TRBJ1-3
v_gene: TRBV28
d_gene: .
abundance: .
CDR3nt: TGTGCCAGCAGTTTCAGGGGAGCTGGAAACACCATATATTTT
CDR3aa: CASSFRGAGNTIYF

j_gene: TRBJ1-5
v_gene: TRBV7-2
d_gene: TRBD1
abundance: .
CDR3nt: TGTGCCAGCAGCTTAATCACCCCGGGGACAGGGTATAGCAATCAGCCCCAGCATTTT
CDR3aa: CASSLITPGTGYSNQPQHF

j_gene: TRBJ1-5
v_gene: TRBV20-1
d_gene: TRBD1
abundance: .
CDR3nt: TGCAGTGCGTCACGACAGGGGGCCCAGCATTTT
CDR3aa: CSASRQGAQHF

j_gene: TRBJ2-7
v_gene: TRBV4-1
d_gene: TRBD2
abundance: .
CDR3nt: TGCGCCAGCAGCCAAGTTAGCGGGACCTACGAGCAGTACTTC
CDR3aa: CASSQVSGTYEQYF

j_gene: TRBJ2-3
v_gene: TRBV7-9
d_gene: TRBD2
abundance: .
CDR3nt: TGTGCCAGCAGCTTCTGGACTAGCGGGAGGACAGATACGCAGTATTTT
CDR3aa: CASSFWTSGRTDTQYF

j_gene: TRBJ2-1
v_gene: TRBV28
d_gene: TRBD1
abundance: .
CDR3nt: TGTGCCAGCAGTCCGGGGACAGGGAGCCGTTCCTACAATGAGCAGTTCTTC
CDR3aa: CASSPGTGSRSYNEQFF

j_gene: TRBJ1-3
v_gene: TRBV27
d_gene: .
abundance: .
CDR3nt: TGTGCCAGCGCCCCGGGGACACAGGTCTCTGGAAACACCATATATTTT
CDR3aa: CASAPGTQVSGNTIYF

j_gene: TRBJ2-7
v_gene: TRBV27
d_gene: .
abundance: .
CDR3nt: TGTGCCAGCAGTTGGAATAGGGGCGAGCAGTACTTC
CDR3aa: CASSWNRGEQYF

j_gene: TRBJ2-5
v_gene: TRBV5-4
d_gene: .
abundance: once
CDR3nt: TGTGCCAGCAGCCTCTCTGGGGGGGCAGAGACCCAGTACTTC
CDR3aa: CASSLSGGAETQYF

j_gene: TRBJ2-7
v_gene: TRBV5-1
d_gene: TRBD2
abundance: .
CDR3nt: TGCGCCAGCAGCTTGAAACAAGCGGGAGAGTCCTACGAGCAGTACTTC
CDR3aa: CASSLKQAGESYEQYF

j_gene: TRBJ2-1
v_gene: TRBV6-5
d_gene: TRBD2
abundance: .
CDR3nt: TGTGCCAGCAGTTATGGGCTAGCGGGAGTTGAAAATGAGCAGTTCTTC
CDR3aa: CASSYGLAGVENEQFF

j_gene: TRBJ1-2
v_gene: TRBV10-3
d_gene: .
abundance: .
CDR3nt: TGTGCCATCAGTGAGAACACAGGGGGCTACACCTTC
CDR3aa: CAISENTGGYTF

j_gene: TRBJ2-3
v_gene: TRBV28
d_gene: TRBD2
abundance: .
CDR3nt: TGTGCCAGCAGCCCTTGGGGGACTAGCGGGAGCACAGATACGCAGTATTTT
CDR3aa: CASSPWGTSGSTDTQYF